This is a list of T cell receptor beta chains from one sample in a study of OX40 agonist ivuxolimab in advanced cancers. Clones were sequenced by immunoSEQ multiplex PCR, and TCRdb holds only the in-frame ones, with some missing. The table lists fewer than 25,000 clones, about 83% of them singletons, with 50% in the top ten. The sequenced sample was CD4+ or CD8+ T cells sorted from blood, obtained in a trial of the OX40 agonist ivuxolimab. The receptors originated from an adult with an advanced solid tumor such as melanoma, head and neck, liver or kidney cancer. The CDR3 runs from the conserved cysteine through the conserved F or W. The D gene is left open where the match is weak. Where a row states a size, it is once, few, many or the class of an expanded clone; other rows omit it.

v_gene: TRBV27
len: 13
abundance: -
j_gene: TRBJ2-7
d_gene: -
CDR3nt: TGTGCCAGCAGTTTAAAACGGGACTACGAGCAGTACTTC
CDR3aa: CASSLKRDYEQYF

v_gene: TRBV27
len: 12
abundance: -
j_gene: TRBJ1-5
d_gene: -
CDR3nt: TGTGCCAGCAGCGGAATCAATCAGCCCCAGCATTTT
CDR3aa: CASSGINQPQHF

v_gene: TRBV20-1
len: 11
abundance: -
j_gene: TRBJ1-1
d_gene: -
CDR3nt: TGCAGTGCGGGAGGGGGCACTGAAGCTTTCTTT
CDR3aa: CSAGGGTEAFF

v_gene: TRBV27
len: 16
abundance: few
j_gene: TRBJ2-1
d_gene: TRBD2
CDR3nt: TGTGCCAGCAGCCACCTGGGACTAGCAGACTACAATGAGCAGTTCTTC
CDR3aa: CASSHLGLADYNEQFF

v_gene: TRBV5-1
len: 13
abundance: -
j_gene: TRBJ2-7
d_gene: -
CDR3nt: TGCGCCAGCAGCTTGGCCGAGCTTAATCAGCAGTACTTC
CDR3aa: CASSLAELNQQYF

v_gene: TRBV9
len: 16
abundance: -
j_gene: TRBJ2-3
d_gene: -
CDR3nt: TGTGCCAGCAGCGTAGAGGGCGAGCCTTGGACAGATACGCAGTATTTT
CDR3aa: CASSVEGEPWTDTQYF

v_gene: TRBV7-6
len: 15
abundance: -
j_gene: TRBJ2-3
d_gene: -
CDR3nt: TGTGCCAGCACCCCTTGGGGGGAGGGCACAGATACGCAGTATTTT
CDR3aa: CASTPWGEGTDTQYF

v_gene: TRBV19
len: 14
abundance: -
j_gene: TRBJ2-1
d_gene: -
CDR3nt: TGTGCCAGTAGTATAGTGGCGGGGCACAATGAGCAGTTCTTC
CDR3aa: CASSIVAGHNEQFF

v_gene: TRBV5-1
len: 17
abundance: -
j_gene: TRBJ1-2
d_gene: -
CDR3nt: TGCGCCAGCAGCTATAATAGACGCGGACAGTCTAACTATGGCTACACCTTC
CDR3aa: CASSYNRRGQSNYGYTF

v_gene: TRBV20-1
len: 11
abundance: -
j_gene: TRBJ1-1
d_gene: -
CDR3nt: TGCAACCCCTCGGGGATCACTGAAGCTTTCTTT
CDR3aa: CNPSGITEAFF